This T cell receptor beta chain was identified in a study of T cell responses to AZD1222 COVID-19 vaccine. Broader study findings: No day 14 peak samples; only post-peak repertoires were characterized. Elevations in Spike-specific TCR breadth and depth followed administration of two AZD1222 doses.

The protocol was immunoSEQ multiplex PCR, while the TCRdb copy is restricted to in-frame clones and leaves out a portion. The sample consists of roughly 100,000 clones, roughly 88% of them appearing once. CDR3 length: 15 amino acids. Germline CDR1 and CDR2: SGHNT and YYREEE (reference sequence). V was pared by 4 bases and J by 2 bases, with 13 bases between. With regard to this clone: Antigen: not known.

The source was peripheral blood, collected on day 0 of AZD1222 vaccination. This chain links TRBV5-4 with TRBJ1-3; D perhaps matches TRBD1 (5 bases). This clonotype originated in an adult in good health. The CDR3 coding sequence is TGTGCCAGCAGCATCGACAGCGGGCCTGGAAACACCATATATTTT. Translating gives CASSIDSGPGNTIYF.